These 11 T cell receptor beta chains were all obtained from the same sample, sequenced in a study of blood T cells in healthy people across ages. It was with a sample-barcoded 5' primer and a J-beta primer mix that a second PCR of roughly 6 to 11 cycles was run. TCRdb independently ran MiXCR on the 5' RACE reads; one entry per CDR3 protein. The sample records 650,000 to 1,000,000 distinct CDR3 sequences, about 46% being singletons. The material sequenced was blood. The receptors shown here come from a man aged 80 or over in good health.

This clonotype was counted many times. The chain employs TRBV12-3 or TRBV12-4 and TRBJ2-3; TRBD2 matches at 7 bases. The CDR3 runs 11 residues. CDR3 coding DNA: TGTGCGGTTGGACTAGCAGATACGCAGTATTTT. Amino acid sequence: CAVGLADTQYF.

The CDR3: CSALYSTRDTEAFF. The CDR3 nucleotides are TGCAGTGCTCTCTACTCTACACGGGACACTGAAGCTTTCTTT. The chain joins TRBV20-1 to TRBJ1-1; the D is unclear. V was cut by 5 bases and J by 3 bases, with 16 bases left in between. The CDR3 spans 14 residues. Per the germline V gene, CDR1 is DFQATT and CDR2 is SNEGSKA (reference sequence).

V is TRBV4-3 and J is TRBJ1-4; a possible D gene is TRBD1 (6 bases). Trimming took off 0 bases at V and 7 bases at J, with 15 bases between the two ends. The CDR3 has 16 residues. Germline V gene data show CDR1 as LGHNA and CDR2 as YSLEER. CDR3 region: CASSQDLLRGSEKLFF. The CDR3 nucleotides read TGCGCCAGCAGCCAAGACCTTCTGAGGGGGAGTGAAAAACTGTTTTTT.

The rearrangement joins TRBV20-1 to TRBJ2-1; 7 bases are a match to TRBD2. This CDR3 region has 14 residues. V lost 6 bases and J lost 2; bases outside the gene matches: 7. Germline V lookup: CDR1 DFQATT, CDR2 SNEGSKA (reference sequence). The CDR3 bases are TGCAGTGCCAGACTAGCATCGGCCTACAATGAGCAGTTCTTC. Translated: CSARLASAYNEQFF.

The table lists this clonotype with a few counts. The chain employs TRBV20-1 and TRBJ2-7; 12 bases map to TRBD2. CDR3 length: 14 residues. Germline-derived CDR1 and CDR2 are DFQATT and SNEGSKA (reference sequence). The trim removed 5 bases at V and 1 base at J, leaving 3 bases unmatched. CDR3 loop: CSAPTSGSSYEQYF. CDR3 nucleotides: TGCAGTGCTCCGACTAGCGGGAGTTCCTACGAGCAGTACTTC.

This clonotype has only a few counts. CDR3 amino acids: CASRDLGGANEQFF. Written as DNA, the CDR3 is TGCGCCAGCAGGGACTTGGGTGGGGCAAATGAGCAGTTCTTC. The V call is TRBV5-1, the J call TRBJ2-1; D is perhaps TRBD1 or TRBD2 (5 bases each). This CDR3 contains 14 residues. The germline V gene has CDR1 SGHRS and CDR2 YFSETQ. The germline V and J ends were trimmed by 5 bases and 7 bases, with 16 bases remaining between them.

The V and J genes are TRBV30 and TRBJ2-4; D remains unclear. The V end lost 3 bases, the J end lost 0 bases, and 12 bases lay between the germline ends. The length of the CDR3 is 15 residues. The germline gives CDR1 GTSNPN, CDR2 SVGIG (reference sequence). Here the CDR3 reads CAWSVVGLAKNIQYF. The CDR3 DNA reads TGTGCCTGGAGCGTGGTAGGGTTAGCCAAAAACATTCAGTACTTC.

This clonotype was seen more than once but under ten times. The rearrangement links TRBV6-1 to TRBJ2-1; 9 bases are a match to TRBD2. Germline trimming cut 5 bases from V and 10 bases from J; bases unmatched to any gene: 9. Germline V gene lookup returns CDR1 MNHNS and CDR2 SASEGT. CDR3 length: 14 residues. The CDR3 region has the DNA TGTGCCAGCAGTCGCGCGGGAGGGCAACGAGAGCAGTTCTTC. It specifies CASSRAGGQREQFF.

The chain uses TRBV28 and TRBJ2-7; D possibly corresponds to TRBD2 (7 bases). There are 16 residues in the CDR3. Trimming cost V 2 bases and J 6 bases, with 20 bases left between them. Germline CDR1 is MDHEN and CDR2 is SYDVKM. The DNA for the CDR3 is TGTGCCAGCAGTTTAGAAGGGGGGGGTCATCCGTTCGAGCAGTACTTC. Translated, it gives CASSLEGGGHPFEQYF. Based on the CDR3 plus reference TRBV28 and TRBJ2-7, the full variable domain is DVKVTQSSRYLVKRTGEKVFLECVQDMDHENMFWYRQDPGLGLRLIYFSYDVKMKEKGDIPEGYSVSREKKERFSLILESASTNQTSMYLCASSLEGGGHPFEQYFGPGTRLTVT.

The rearrangement joins TRBV5-1 to TRBJ2-4, with D possibly being TRBD2 (5 bases). Germline-derived CDR1 and CDR2 are SGHRS and YFSETQ. The CDR3 sequence is 11 residues long. Between the trimmed V and J ends, which lost 0 bases and 13 bases, there was a span of 8 bases. The CDR3: CASSLEWEQYF. The CDR3 DNA is TGCGCCAGCAGCTTGGAGTGGGAGCAGTACTTC. Full variable domain (remainder filled in from reference TRBV5-1 and TRBJ2-4): KAGVTQTPRYLIKTRGQQVTLSCSPISGHRSVSWYQQTPGQGLQFLFEYFSETQRNKGNFPGRFSGRQFSNSRSEMNVSTLELGDSALYLCASSLEWEQYFGAGTRLSVL.

This rearrangement joins TRBV20-1 to TRBJ2-1; 7 bases line up with TRBD2. V lost 3 bases to trimming and J lost 10 bases; unmatched junction nucleotides: 9. CDR1 is DFQATT, CDR2 SNEGSKA, per germline (reference sequence). CDR3 length: 13 amino acids. In nucleotides, the CDR3 is TGCAGTGCTAGGGGGGGGGTTGACTCCGAGCAGTTCTTC. Its translation: CSARGGVDSEQFF.